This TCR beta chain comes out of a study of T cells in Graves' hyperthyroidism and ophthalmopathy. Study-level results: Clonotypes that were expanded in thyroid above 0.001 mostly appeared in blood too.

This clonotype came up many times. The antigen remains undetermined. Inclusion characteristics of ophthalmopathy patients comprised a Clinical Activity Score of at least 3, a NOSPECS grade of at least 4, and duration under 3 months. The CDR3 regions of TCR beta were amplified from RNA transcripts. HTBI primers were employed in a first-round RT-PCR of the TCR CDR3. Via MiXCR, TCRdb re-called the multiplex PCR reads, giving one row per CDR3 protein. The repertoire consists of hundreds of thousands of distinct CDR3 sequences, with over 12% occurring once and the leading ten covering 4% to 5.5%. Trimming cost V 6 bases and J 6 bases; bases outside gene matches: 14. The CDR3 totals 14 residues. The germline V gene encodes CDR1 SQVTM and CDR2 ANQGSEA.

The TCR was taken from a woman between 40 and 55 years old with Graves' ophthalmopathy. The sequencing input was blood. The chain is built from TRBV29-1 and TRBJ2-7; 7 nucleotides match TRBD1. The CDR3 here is CSVALEGARGEQYF. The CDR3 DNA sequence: TGCAGCGTCGCGCTCGAGGGGGCGCGTGGCGAGCAGTACTTC.